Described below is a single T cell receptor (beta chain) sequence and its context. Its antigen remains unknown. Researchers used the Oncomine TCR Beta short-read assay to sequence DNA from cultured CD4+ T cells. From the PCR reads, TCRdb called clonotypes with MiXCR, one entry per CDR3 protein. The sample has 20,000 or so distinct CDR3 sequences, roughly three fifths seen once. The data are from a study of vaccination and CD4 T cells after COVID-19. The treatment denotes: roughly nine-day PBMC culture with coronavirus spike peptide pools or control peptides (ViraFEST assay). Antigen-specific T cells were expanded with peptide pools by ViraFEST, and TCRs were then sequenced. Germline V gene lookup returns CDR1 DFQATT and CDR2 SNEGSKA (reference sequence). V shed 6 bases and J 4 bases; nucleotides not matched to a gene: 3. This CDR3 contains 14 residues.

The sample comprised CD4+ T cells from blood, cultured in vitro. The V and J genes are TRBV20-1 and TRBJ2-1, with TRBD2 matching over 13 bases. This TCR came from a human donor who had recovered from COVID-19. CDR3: CSAGLAGEYNEQFF. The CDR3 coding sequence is TGCAGTGCCGGACTAGCGGGGGAGTACAATGAGCAGTTCTTC.